This T cell receptor beta chain was sequenced during a study of blood T cell repertoires in COVID-19. Clones were sequenced by immunoSEQ multiplex PCR, and TCRdb holds only the in-frame ones, with some missing. The repertoire holds 210,000 or so clones, approximately 84% seen once, with about 7.3% in the top ten. Germline V gene sequence: CDR1 LGHDT, CDR2 YNNKEL (reference sequence). V was cut by 2 bases and J by 3 bases, with 16 bases left in between. The CDR3 covers 16 residues. A single count supports this clone. This clonotype was obtained from a woman aged 50 to 65 with active or convalescent COVID-19. J is TRBJ2-5 and V is TRBV3-1 (or the pseudogene TRBV3-2); D is possibly TRBD2 (6 bases). The sequencing sample was made of peripheral blood. CDR3: CASSQRRGTSKETQYF. The CDR3 DNA reads as TGTGCCAGCAGCCAACGTCGCGGGACGTCCAAAGAGACCCAGTACTTC.